This T cell receptor (beta chain) originates from a study of radiotherapy plus CTLA-4 blockade in lung cancer. Points from the study as a whole: Expansion of tumor-derived TCR clones was observed in blood after radiotherapy plus ipilimumab.

Profiling relied on immunoSEQ multiplex PCR, and the TCRdb table lists in-frame clones only, not all of them. The sample shows around 72,000 clones, roughly 78% of them seen only once. Note on this clone: The antigen remains undetermined.

This CDR3 contains 14 residues. J was trimmed by 4 bases and V by 6 bases; bases with no gene match: 4. Germline assignment: CDR1 SNHLY and CDR2 FYNNEI. Patients with chemo-refractory metastatic non-small-cell lung cancer received focal radiation plus CTLA-4 blockade with ipilimumab. The specimen was peripheral blood, collected from a patient treated with radiotherapy plus ipilimumab. This TCR was recovered from a human donor with non-small cell lung cancer who had a complete response to radiotherapy plus ipilimumab. V usage is TRBV2 and J usage is TRBJ2-2; the match to TRBD1 covers 8 bases. For the CDR3, the DNA is TGTGCCAGCAGGGACAGGGTCGGCACCGGGGAGCTGTTTTTT. Amino acids: CASRDRVGTGELFF. The whole variable domain, remainder taken from reference TRBV2 and TRBJ2-2, is EPEVTQTPSHQVTQMGQEVILRCVPISNHLYFYWYRQILGQKVEFLVSFYNNEISEKSEIFDDQFSVERPDGSNFTLKIRSTKLEDSAMYFCASRDRVGTGELFFGEGSRLTVL.